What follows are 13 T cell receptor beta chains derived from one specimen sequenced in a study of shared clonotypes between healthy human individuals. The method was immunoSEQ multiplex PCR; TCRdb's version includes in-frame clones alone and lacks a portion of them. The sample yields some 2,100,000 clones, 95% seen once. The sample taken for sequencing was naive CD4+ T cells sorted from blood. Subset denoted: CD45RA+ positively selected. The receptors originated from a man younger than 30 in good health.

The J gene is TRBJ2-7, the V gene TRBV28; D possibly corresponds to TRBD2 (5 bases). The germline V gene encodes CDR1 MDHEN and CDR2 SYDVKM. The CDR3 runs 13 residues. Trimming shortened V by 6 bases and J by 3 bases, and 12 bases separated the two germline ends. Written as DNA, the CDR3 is TGTGCCAGCAGGCCCTCGGGGTACTACGAGCAGTACTTC. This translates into CASRPSGYYEQYF.

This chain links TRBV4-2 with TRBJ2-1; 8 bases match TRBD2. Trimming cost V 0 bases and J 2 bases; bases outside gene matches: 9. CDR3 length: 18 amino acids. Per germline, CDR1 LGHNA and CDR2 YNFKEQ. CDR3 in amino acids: CASSQEGAGAGAYNEQFF. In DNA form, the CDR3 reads TGTGCCAGCAGCCAAGAGGGTGCGGGAGCGGGGGCCTACAATGAGCAGTTCTTC.

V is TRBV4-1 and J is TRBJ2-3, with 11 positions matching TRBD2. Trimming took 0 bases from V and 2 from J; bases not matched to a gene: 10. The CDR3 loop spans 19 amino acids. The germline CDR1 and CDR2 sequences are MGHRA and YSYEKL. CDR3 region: CASSQDRASGGLDTDTQYF. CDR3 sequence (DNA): TGCGCCAGCAGCCAAGATAGGGCTAGCGGGGGGTTAGACACAGATACGCAGTATTTT.

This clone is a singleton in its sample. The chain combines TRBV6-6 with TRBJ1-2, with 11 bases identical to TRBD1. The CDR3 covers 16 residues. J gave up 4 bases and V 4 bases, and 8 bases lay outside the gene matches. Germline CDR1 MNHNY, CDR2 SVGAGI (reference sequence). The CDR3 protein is CASSSGTGGSSYGYTF. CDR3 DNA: TGTGCCAGCAGTTCCGGGACAGGGGGGAGCTCCTATGGCTACACCTTC.

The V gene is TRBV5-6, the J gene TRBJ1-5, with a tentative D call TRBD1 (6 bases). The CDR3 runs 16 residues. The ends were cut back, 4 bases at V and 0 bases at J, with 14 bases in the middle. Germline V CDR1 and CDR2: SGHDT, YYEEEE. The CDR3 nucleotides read TGTGCCAGCAGCCAAGGGACACCATATAGCAATCAGCCCCAGCATTTT. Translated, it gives CASSQGTPYSNQPQHF.

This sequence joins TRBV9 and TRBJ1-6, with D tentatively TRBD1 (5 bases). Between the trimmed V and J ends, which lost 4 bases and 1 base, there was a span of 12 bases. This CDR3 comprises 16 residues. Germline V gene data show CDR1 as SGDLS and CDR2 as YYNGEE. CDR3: CASSPAGGSYNSPLHF. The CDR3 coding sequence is TGTGCCAGCAGCCCAGCGGGGGGTTCCTATAATTCACCCCTCCACTTT.

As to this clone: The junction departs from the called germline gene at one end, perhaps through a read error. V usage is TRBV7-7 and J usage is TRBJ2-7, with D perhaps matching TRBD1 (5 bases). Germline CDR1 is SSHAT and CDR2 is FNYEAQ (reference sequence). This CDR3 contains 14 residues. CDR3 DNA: TGTGCTAGCAGCCGCGCGTGGGGCTCCAACGAGCAGTACTTC. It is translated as CASSRAWGSNEQYF.

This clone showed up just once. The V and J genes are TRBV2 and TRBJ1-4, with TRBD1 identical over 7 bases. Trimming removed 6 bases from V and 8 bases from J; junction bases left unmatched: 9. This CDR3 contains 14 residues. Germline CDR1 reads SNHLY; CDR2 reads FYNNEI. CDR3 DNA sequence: TGTGCCAGCAGGTTGACAGGGCTGGGGGAAAAACTGTTTTTT. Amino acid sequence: CASRLTGLGEKLFF. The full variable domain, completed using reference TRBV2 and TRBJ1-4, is EPEVTQTPSHQVTQMGQEVILRCVPISNHLYFYWYRQILGQKVEFLVSFYNNEISEKSEIFDDQFSVERPDGSNFTLKIRSTKLEDSAMYFCASRLTGLGEKLFFGSGTQLSVL.

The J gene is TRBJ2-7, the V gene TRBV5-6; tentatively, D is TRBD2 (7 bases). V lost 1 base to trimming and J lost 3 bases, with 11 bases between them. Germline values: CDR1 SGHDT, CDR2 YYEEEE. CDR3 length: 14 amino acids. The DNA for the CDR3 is TGTGCCAGCAGCTTGCGGGGGGCCTACTACGAGCAGTACTTC. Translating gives CASSLRGAYYEQYF.

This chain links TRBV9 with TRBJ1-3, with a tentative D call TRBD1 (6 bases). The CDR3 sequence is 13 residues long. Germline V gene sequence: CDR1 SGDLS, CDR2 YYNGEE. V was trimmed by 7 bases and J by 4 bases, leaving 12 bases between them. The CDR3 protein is CASAQGTGNTIYF. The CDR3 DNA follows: TGTGCCAGCGCACAGGGAACAGGAAACACCATATATTTT. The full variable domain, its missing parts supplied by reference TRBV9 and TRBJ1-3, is DSGVTQTPKHLITATGQRVTLRCSPRSGDLSVYWYQQSLDQGLQFLIQYYNGEERAKGNILERFSAQQFPDLHSELNLSSLELGDSALYFCASAQGTGNTIYFGEGSWLTVV.

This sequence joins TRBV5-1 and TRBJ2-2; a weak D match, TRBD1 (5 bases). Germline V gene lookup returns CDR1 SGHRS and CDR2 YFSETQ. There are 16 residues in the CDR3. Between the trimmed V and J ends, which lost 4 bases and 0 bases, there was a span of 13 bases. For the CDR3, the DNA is TGCGCCAGCAGCCAGATGCAGGGAACGAACACCGGGGAGCTGTTTTTT. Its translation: CASSQMQGTNTGELFF.

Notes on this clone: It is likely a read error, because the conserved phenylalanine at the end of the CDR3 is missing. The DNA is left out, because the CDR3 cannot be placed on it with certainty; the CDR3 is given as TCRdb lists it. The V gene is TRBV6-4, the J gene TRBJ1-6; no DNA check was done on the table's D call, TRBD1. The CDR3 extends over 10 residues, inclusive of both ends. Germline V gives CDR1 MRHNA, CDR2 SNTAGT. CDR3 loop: CASSHSGTGL.

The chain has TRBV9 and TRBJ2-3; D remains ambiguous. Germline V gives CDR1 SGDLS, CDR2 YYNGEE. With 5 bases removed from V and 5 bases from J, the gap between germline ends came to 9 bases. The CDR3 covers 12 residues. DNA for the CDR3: TGTGCCAGCAGGGTCGTTGGAGATACGCAGTATTTT. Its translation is CASRVVGDTQYF.